This is a list of T cell receptor beta chains from one sample in a study of cytomegalovirus exposure and HLA in healthy donors. Generated by immunoSEQ multiplex PCR, the TCRdb table keeps only in-frame clones and is missing some. The sample shows 110,000 or so clones, more than 85% of them seen only once. Sequenced sample: PBMCs. The receptor set was obtained from a man younger than 35 in good health and CMV-seropositive. CDR3s include the opening cysteine and the closing phenylalanine or tryptophan. D genes are given only for firm matches. Only part of the rows carry a size: once, few, many, or a class if the clone is expanded.

d_call	j_call	v_call	clone_size	cdr3_nt	cdr3_aa
TRBD2	TRBJ2-3	TRBV5-1	.	TGCGCCAGCAGCTTTAGCGGGGGGGATGGGACAGATACGCAGTATTTT	CASSFSGGDGTDTQYF
TRBD2	TRBJ2-3	TRBV19	.	TGTGCCAGTAGTATCCCTAGCGGGACCCGCACAGATACGCAGTATTTT	CASSIPSGTRTDTQYF
TRBD1	TRBJ1-1	TRBV19	.	TGTGCCAGTAGTATAGCGAACAGGGGGCCAACTGAAGCTTTCTTT	CASSIANRGPTEAFF
TRBD1	TRBJ1-2	TRBV14	.	TGTGCCAGCAGCCAAGATCAGGGGACAGGGCTTGGCTACACCTTC	CASSQDQGTGLGYTF
.	TRBJ2-5	TRBV27	.	TGTGCCAGCAGTTTATACCCCCCCTTCGGGGGCCAAGAGACCCAGTACTTC	CASSLYPPFGGQETQYF
.	TRBJ2-1	TRBV9	.	TGTCCTCATATGGCTCAGCAGCCCGGGACTGTTTACAATGAGCAGTTCTTC	CPHMAQQPGTVYNEQFF
.	TRBJ1-2	TRBV19	once	TGTGCCAGTAGTATACTCGGCCAGGGGAGATTTGGTGTCTATGGCTACACCTTC	CASSILGQGRFGVYGYTF
TRBD2	TRBJ2-2	TRBV10-3	.	TGTGCCATCAGTGGTTGGCTAGCGGATGGGGGGGAGCTGTTTTTT	CAISGWLADGGELFF
.	TRBJ1-2	TRBV5-4	.	TGTGCCAGCAGCTCCGCCTCACAGGGCTCTAACTATGGCTACACCTTC	CASSSASQGSNYGYTF
.	TRBJ2-3	TRBV6-5	.	TGTGCCAGCAGTTACCTAGGCGCCACAGATACGCAGTATTTT	CASSYLGATDTQYF
.	TRBJ2-1	TRBV6-6	.	TGTGCCAGCAGTTACGAGGCGGTCTACAATGAGCAGTTCTTC	CASSYEAVYNEQFF
.	TRBJ2-5	TRBV6-1	.	TGTGCCAGCAGTGAAGCTTCGGGAGAGACCCAGTACTTC	CASSEASGETQYF
.	TRBJ2-1	TRBV6-4	.	TGTGCCAGCAGTGACTCGGGGCACAATGAGCAGTTCTTC	CASSDSGHNEQFF
.	TRBJ2-5	TRBV2	.	TGTGCCAGCAGTGAAGCGCGAGAGACCCAGTACTTC	CASSEARETQYF
TRBD1	TRBJ1-2	TRBV4-3	once	TGCGCCAGCAGCGACCGACAGGGGTTGGGGGGCTACACCTTC	CASSDRQGLGGYTF
.	TRBJ1-4	TRBV2	.	TGTGCCAGCATAAGGGGCGTAGGCGAAAAACTGTTTTTT	CASIRGVGEKLFF
.	TRBJ2-3	TRBV7-9	.	TGTGCCAGCACCCAAGGGGGGGGCACAGATACGCAGTATTTT	CASTQGGGTDTQYF
.	TRBJ1-4	TRBV5-5	.	TGTGCCAGCAGCTGGACCAAGGGGCACGAAAAACTGTTTTTT	CASSWTKGHEKLFF
.	TRBJ2-7	TRBV5-1	once	TGCGCCAGCAGGGGAGACTCCTACGAGCAGTACTTC	CASRGDSYEQYF
.	TRBJ1-1	TRBV5-4	.	TGTGCCAGCAGCTTTTCGGGGGGATCACCTGAAGCTTTCTTT	CASSFSGGSPEAFF
.	TRBJ1-1	TRBV7-6	.	TGTGCCAGCAGCTTAGCAATAGGACTGGAAGGGGCTTTCTTT	CASSLAIGLEGAFF
.	TRBJ1-1	TRBV28	.	TGTGCCAGCCTAGCGAGAGACAGCAACAAAGCTTTCTTT	CASLARDSNKAFF
TRBD2	TRBJ2-4	TRBV19	few	TGTGCCAGTAGTAAGGCTAGCGGAATACTAGCCAAAAACATTCAGTACTTC	CASSKASGILAKNIQYF
.	TRBJ2-3	TRBV2	.	TGTGCCAGCAACCCTGGTGGAGGGGTTGATAGGCAGTATTTT	CASNPGGGVDRQYF
.	TRBJ1-6	TRBV6-4	.	TGTGCCAGCAGTGAAGGGACTGCGGGTTCACCCCTCCACTTT	CASSEGTAGSPLHF
TRBD1	TRBJ1-1	TRBV7-8	.	TGTGCCAGCAGCACCCACAGGACAGGGAAGTCTGAAGCTTTCTTT	CASSTHRTGKSEAFF
TRBD1	TRBJ2-2	TRBV5-6	.	TGTGCCAGCAGCCGTGACAGGGGGCTGTACACCGGGGAGCTGTTTTTT	CASSRDRGLYTGELFF
TRBD1	TRBJ2-3	TRBV6-5	.	TGTGCCAGCAGTTCGGGGACAGGGGGGTATACGCAGTATTTT	CASSSGTGGYTQYF
TRBD1	TRBJ1-2	TRBV6-5	few	TGTGCCAGCAGTCTTGACGGGACAGCCTATGGCTACACCTTC	CASSLDGTAYGYTF
.	TRBJ2-3	TRBV28	.	TGTGCCAGCAGTTTAAGGAGGGGGGGCCGGGGCACAGATACGCAGTATTTT	CASSLRRGGRGTDTQYF